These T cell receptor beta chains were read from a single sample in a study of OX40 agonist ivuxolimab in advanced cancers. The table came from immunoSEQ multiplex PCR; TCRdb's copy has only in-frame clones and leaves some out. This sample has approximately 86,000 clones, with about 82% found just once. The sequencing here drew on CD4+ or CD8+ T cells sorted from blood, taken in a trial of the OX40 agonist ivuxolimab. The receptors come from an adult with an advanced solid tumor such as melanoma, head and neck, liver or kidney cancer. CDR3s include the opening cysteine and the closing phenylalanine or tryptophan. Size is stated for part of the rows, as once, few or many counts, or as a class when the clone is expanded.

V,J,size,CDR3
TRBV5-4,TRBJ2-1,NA,CASSLALGAGGGRNEQFF
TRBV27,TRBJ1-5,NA,CASSPWTGGNQPQHF
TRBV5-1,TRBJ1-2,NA,CASSLASTGGANYGYTF
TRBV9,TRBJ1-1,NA,CASSVTGNTEAFF
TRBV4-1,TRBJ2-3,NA,CASSQDGTTTDTQYF
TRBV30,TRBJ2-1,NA,CAWRGIRGSYNEQFF
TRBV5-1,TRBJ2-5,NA,CASSRQGGGGETQYF
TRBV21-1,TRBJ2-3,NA,CASSWFGGLEADTQYF
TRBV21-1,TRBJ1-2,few,CASSRAGLPLSNYGYTF
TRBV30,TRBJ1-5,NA,CAWSAGTGGQPQHF
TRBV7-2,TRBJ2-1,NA,CASSSGLSWSRYNEQFF
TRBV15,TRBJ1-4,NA,CATSRDGWHEGLRLATNEKLFF
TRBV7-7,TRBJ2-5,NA,CASSLFSPGTLQETQYF
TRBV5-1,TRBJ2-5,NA,CASKAGSAETQYF
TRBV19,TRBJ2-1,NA,CASKGRGQSNEQFF
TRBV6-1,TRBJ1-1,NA,CASSELGALNTEAFF
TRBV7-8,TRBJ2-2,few,CASSLGGHGAGTGELFF
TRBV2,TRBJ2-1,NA,CASSEYRGSYNEQFF
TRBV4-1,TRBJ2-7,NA,CASSPGSSYEQYF
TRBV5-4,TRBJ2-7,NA,CASSLGQGAYEQYF
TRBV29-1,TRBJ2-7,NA,CSVGKSSYEQYF
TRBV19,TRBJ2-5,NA,CASAEAETQYF
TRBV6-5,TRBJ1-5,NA,CASSYSGANQPQHF
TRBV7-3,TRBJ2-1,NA,CASSYGTSGFNEQFF
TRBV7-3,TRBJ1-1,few,CASSHGQGGTGGAEAFF
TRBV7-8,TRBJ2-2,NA,CASSLDGWNTGELFF
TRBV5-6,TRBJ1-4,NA,CASSFLQGLPKLFF
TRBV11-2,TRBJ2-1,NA,CASSLALALNEQFF
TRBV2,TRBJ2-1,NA,CASSRDSIGEQFF
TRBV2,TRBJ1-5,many,CASSERGTNQPQHF
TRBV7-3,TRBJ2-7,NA,CASSSGHTTSSYEQYF
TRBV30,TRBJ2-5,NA,CAWSVIAGEAETQYF
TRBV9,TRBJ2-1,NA,CASSGSGRAWNEQFF